Shown below are 29 T cell receptor beta chains from a single sample sequenced in a study of T cells in Graves' hyperthyroidism and ophthalmopathy. Amplification yielded TCR beta CDR3 regions, with RNA transcripts as the source. HTBI primers were used for first-round RT-PCR of the TCR CDR3. TCRdb reprocessed the multiplex PCR reads via MiXCR and lists one record per CDR3 protein. Seen here are 700,000 or so distinct CDR3 sequences, roughly 15% observed once, and the top ten hold under 8.5%. The sample consisted of blood. Receptor source: a man between 18 and 29 years old with Graves' hyperthyroidism.

This clonotype was detected a few times. V usage is TRBV29-1 and J usage is TRBJ2-3; TRBD1 might be the D (6 bases). Germline V gene lookup returns CDR1 SQVTM and CDR2 ANQGSEA. There are 15 residues in the CDR3. Trimming removed 0 bases from V and 1 base from J, with 11 bases in between. CDR3: CSVEDQSGGTDTQYF. The CDR3 bases are TGCAGCGTTGAAGATCAGTCAGGGGGCACAGATACGCAGTATTTT.

This clonotype has a handful of counts. This sequence joins TRBV2 and TRBJ2-2, with TRBD2 identical over 9 bases. The junction had 8 bases not matched to a gene; V was cut back by 3 bases and J by 0 bases. Germline CDR1 is SNHLY and CDR2 is FYNNEI. This CDR3 is 18 amino acids long. In DNA, the CDR3 is TGTGCCAGCAGTGATGTGCTGACTAGCGGACCGAACACCGGGGAGCTGTTTTTT. Its protein is CASSDVLTSGPNTGELFF.

The V call is TRBV5-1, the J call TRBJ2-7, with D possibly being TRBD1 (5 bases). The length of the CDR3 is 18 residues. Germline CDR1 reads SGHRS; CDR2 reads YFSETQ. V shed 1 base and J shed 6 bases, with 26 bases lying between them. The CDR3 DNA sequence: TGCGCCAGCAGCTTGAGGGGCGCGGCTAGTCATATGTTATCCGAGCAGTACTTC. Translation: CASSLRGAASHMLSEQYF.

This clonotype occurred many times. The CDR3 loop reads CASSLGVISYEQYF. The CDR3 DNA is TGTGCCAGCAGTTTGGGAGTGATCTCCTACGAGCAGTACTTC. The chain links TRBV12-3 or TRBV12-4 to TRBJ2-7, with D possibly matching TRBD2 (5 bases). Trimming left V 3 bases short and J 0 bases short, with 9 bases between. The CDR3 is 14 amino acids.

This clonotype has at least ten counts. This chain links TRBV30 with TRBJ2-5; possibly TRBD1 or TRBD2 for D (5 bases each). V was clipped by 0 bases and J by 5 bases, with 10 bases between them. The CDR3 covers 13 residues. CDR1 and CDR2 (germline): GTSNPN, SVGIG (reference sequence). CDR3 in amino acids: CAWSVPGRETQYF. DNA of the CDR3: TGTGCCTGGAGTGTACCGGGACGCGAGACCCAGTACTTC.

The V and J genes are TRBV7-2 and TRBJ2-5; D remains ambiguous. V lost 5 bases to trimming and J lost 4 bases, with 11 bases between them. Germline V gene data show CDR1 as SGHTA and CDR2 as FQGNSA. There are 13 residues in the CDR3. CDR3 sequence: CASSDSPSETQYF. For the CDR3, the DNA is TGTGCCAGCAGCGATAGTCCGTCAGAGACCCAGTACTTC.

This clonotype was observed a handful of times. The gene calls are TRBV28 and TRBJ2-2, with 9 bases lining up with TRBD1. Germline V gene data show CDR1 as MDHEN and CDR2 as SYDVKM. The CDR3 runs to 14 residues. The ends lost 8 bases at V and 3 bases at J; junction bases unmatched: 4. This CDR3 is CASYRTGDTGELFF. In DNA form, the CDR3 reads TGTGCCAGCTATCGGACAGGGGACACCGGGGAGCTGTTTTTT.

This clonotype was detected a few times. The rearrangement joins TRBV15 to TRBJ1-1, with D unclear. Trimming cost V 3 bases and J 4 bases, with 12 bases left between them. The CDR3 covers 14 residues. The germline V gene has CDR1 LNHNV and CDR2 YYDKDF (reference sequence). DNA of the CDR3: TGTGCCACCAGCAGGGAAAAAAGGGTCACTGAAGCTTTCTTT. It yields the protein CATSREKRVTEAFF.

This clonotype showed up just a few times. The CDR3 region is CASSSPRDIQETQYF. For the CDR3, the DNA is TGTGCCAGCAGCTCCCCCCGGGACATACAAGAGACCCAGTACTTC. This rearrangement joins TRBV11-3 to TRBJ2-5; weak D call: TRBD1 (6 bases). V gave up 4 bases and J gave up 2 bases, with 14 bases separating them. The CDR3 covers 15 residues. The germline CDR1 and CDR2 sequences are SGHNT and YENEEA. The full variable domain, with the rest looked up from reference TRBV11-3 and TRBJ2-5, is EAGVVQSPRYKIIEKKQPVAFWCNPISGHNTLYWYLQNLGQGPELLIRYENEEAVDDSQLPKDRFSAERLKGVDSTLKIQPAELGDSAVYLCASSSPRDIQETQYFGPGTRLLVL.

This clonotype was counted at least ten times. J is TRBJ2-1 and V is TRBV3-1; 7 bases are a match to TRBD2. This CDR3 region has 17 residues. V gave up 1 base and J gave up 0 bases; unmatched junction bases: 6. Germline V gene lookup returns CDR1 LGHDT and CDR2 YNNKEL (reference sequence). The CDR3 DNA is TGTGCCAGCAGCCAAGTGGGGGGGGTTAGCTCCTACAATGAGCAGTTCTTC. It yields the protein CASSQVGGVSSYNEQFF.

This clonotype was counted ten times or more. This sequence joins TRBV7-2 and TRBJ2-7, with TRBD2 matching over 13 bases. The germline V gene has CDR1 SGHTA and CDR2 FQGNSA. The CDR3 contains 19 residues. Unmatched junction bases numbered 13, after V lost 0 bases and J lost 5 bases. CDR3 in amino acids: CASSLAYRTSGSLAHEQYF. The CDR3 DNA reads as TGTGCCAGCAGCTTAGCTTATAGGACTAGCGGGAGTCTCGCTCACGAGCAGTACTTC.

This chain uses TRBV19 with TRBJ1-1; D call uncertain. CDR3 size: 14 residues. V lost 0 bases and J 0 bases, leaving 5 bases between the germline ends. Germline V lookup: CDR1 LNHDA, CDR2 SQIVND (reference sequence). This chain's CDR3 is CASSIDAVNTEAFF. The CDR3 DNA is TGTGCCAGTAGTATAGACGCGGTGAACACTGAAGCTTTCTTT.

This clonotype showed up many times. The chain links TRBV7-2 to TRBJ1-6; a possible D gene is TRBD1 (5 bases). Germline V gene sequence: CDR1 SGHTA, CDR2 FQGNSA. V dropped 3 bases and J dropped 9 bases, with 15 bases sitting between them. The CDR3 loop spans 15 amino acids. The CDR3 DNA follows: TGTGCCAGCAGCTTGTCGGGCGCGCAGGGTTCACCCCTCCACTTT. Translated, it gives CASSLSGAQGSPLHF.

This clonotype has just a few counts. The rearrangement uses TRBV18 and TRBJ1-3, with D perhaps matching TRBD1 (5 bases). Germline V lookup: CDR1 KGHSH, CDR2 LQKENI. V was clipped by 2 bases and J by 0 bases, with 5 bases between them. This CDR3 has 14 amino acids. The CDR3 loop reads CASSPDSSGNTIYF. DNA for the CDR3: TGTGCCAGCTCACCAGACAGCTCTGGAAACACCATATATTTT.

The gene calls are TRBV25-1 and TRBJ2-5; D tentatively fits TRBD1 or TRBD2 (5 bases each). V lost 0 bases to trimming and J lost 3 bases, with 8 bases between them. CDR3 length: 14 amino acids. Germline V gene sequence: CDR1 MGHDK, CDR2 SYGVNS. Here the CDR3 DNA reads TGTGCCAGCAGTGAATATGGGACGGAAGAGACCCAGTACTTC. This codes for CASSEYGTEETQYF.

This clonotype came up a few times. This CDR3 fails to terminate in the conserved phenylalanine or tryptophan, so it likely reflects a read error. The chain has TRBV20-1 and TRBJ2-7; TRBD2 matches 8 bases. The CDR3 has 12 amino acids. The ends lost 7 bases at V and 5 bases at J; junction bases unmatched: 7. Per the germline V gene, CDR1 is DFQATT and CDR2 is SNEGSKA (reference sequence). CDR3 residues: CSVQREINEQYL. CDR3 DNA sequence: TGCAGTGTCCAGCGGGAGATCAACGAGCAGTACCTC.

This clonotype was observed at least ten times. The chain carries TRBV20-1 and TRBJ2-3; 8 bases are a match to TRBD2. The CDR3 length is 13 residues. Trimming removed 5 bases from V and 5 bases from J; junction bases left unmatched: 6. Per the germline V gene, CDR1 is DFQATT and CDR2 is SNEGSKA (reference sequence). The CDR3 nucleotides are TGCAGTGCTGATGTTGCGGGAGGAGATACGCAGTATTTT. Encoded protein: CSADVAGGDTQYF.

On this clonotype itself: This may be a read error, as it is one base from a much larger clone. The chain joins TRBV27 to TRBJ2-1, with 8 bases lining up with TRBD2. CDR1 is MNHEY and CDR2 is SMNVEV in the germline V gene (reference sequence). The CDR3 runs to 16 residues. V trimming: 5 bases; J trimming: 3 bases; junction bases outside the gene matches: 9. The CDR3 protein is CASSALGREVYNEQFF. The CDR3 DNA is TGTGCCAGCAGTGCCCTAGGGCGGGAGGTCTACAATGAGCAGTTCTTC.

This clonotype occurred many times. V is TRBV28 and J is TRBJ2-7; D remains unclear. V was pared by 5 bases and J by 5 bases, with 16 bases between. The V gene's germline CDR1 is MDHEN and CDR2 SYDVKM. This CDR3 contains 14 residues. The CDR3 loop reads CASSPLKGFHEQYF. In DNA form, the CDR3 reads TGTGCCAGCAGTCCCTTAAAGGGATTCCACGAGCAGTACTTC.

The genes are TRBV18 and TRBJ1-6; D is unresolved. This CDR3 spans 14 amino acids. V lost 5 bases and J 8 bases, leaving 13 bases between the germline ends. Per germline, CDR1 KGHSH and CDR2 LQKENI. CDR3 nucleotides: TGTGCCAGCTCAATAGGACCGCGCGATTCACCCCTCCACTTT. It is translated as CASSIGPRDSPLHF. Combining the CDR3 with reference TRBV18 and TRBJ1-6 gives the whole variable domain NAGVMQNPRHLVRRRGQEARLRCSPMKGHSHVYWYRQLPEEGLKFMVYLQKENIIDESGMPKERFSAEFPKEGPSILRIQQVVRGDSAAYFCASSIGPRDSPLHFGNGTRLTVT.

This clonotype was counted ten times or more. This sequence joins TRBV6-1 and TRBJ1-2, with a tentative D call TRBD1 (6 bases). Looked up from germline, CDR1 is MNHNS and CDR2 is SASEGT. This CDR3 has 16 amino acids. Trimming shortened V by 0 bases and J by 2 bases, and 13 bases separated the two germline ends. CDR3 protein: CASSEALGHSNYGYTF. The CDR3 DNA follows: TGTGCCAGCAGTGAAGCCCTGGGACATTCGAACTATGGCTACACCTTC.

In this sample, this clonotype turned up many times. The chain has TRBV18 and TRBJ2-1, with 12 bases matching TRBD2. Germline V lookup: CDR1 KGHSH, CDR2 LQKENI. J gave up 8 bases and V 3 bases, and 5 bases lay outside the gene matches. This CDR3 spans 15 amino acids. CDR3 coding DNA: TGTGCCAGCTCACCTCCGACTAGCGGGAGTTATGAGCAGTTCTTC. Protein product: CASSPPTSGSYEQFF.

This clonotype was seen repeatedly, ten times or more. This chain links TRBV7-3 with TRBJ2-3; 9 bases line up with TRBD2. The CDR3 is 15 amino acids. V was clipped by 0 bases and J by 8 bases; unmatched bases: 6. Per germline, CDR1 SGHTA and CDR2 FQGTGA. The CDR3 bases are TGTGCCAGCAGCTTAACCCGGACTAGCGAGGGTACGCAGTATTTT. It yields the protein CASSLTRTSEGTQYF. Drawing the rest from reference TRBV7-3 and TRBJ2-3, the complete variable domain is GAGVSQTPSNKVTEKGKYVELRCDPISGHTALYWYRQSLGQGPEFLIYFQGTGAADDSGLPNDRFFAVRPEGSVSTLKIQRTERGDSAVYLCASSLTRTSEGTQYFGPGTRLTVL.

In its sample, this clonotype was seen many times. This chain links TRBV28 with TRBJ1-1, with D uncertain. V lost 6 bases to trimming and J lost 8 bases, with 13 bases between them. CDR3 length equals 12 residues. Germline assignment: CDR1 MDHEN and CDR2 SYDVKM. In DNA form, the CDR3 reads TGTGCCAGCAGCCTAGGTCGCGCCGAAGCTTTCTTT. Translation gives CASSLGRAEAFF.

The chain employs TRBV13 and TRBJ2-1; D is ambiguous. The CDR3 is 12 amino acids. Germline-derived CDR1 and CDR2 are PRHDT and FYEKMQ (reference sequence). The V end lost 3 bases, the J end lost 10 bases, and 10 bases lay between the germline ends. Written as DNA, the CDR3 is TGTGCCAGCAGCTTCGACCCTCGGGAGCAGTTCTTC. Translation: CASSFDPREQFF.

This clonotype showed up many times. The chain recombines TRBV5-1 with TRBJ2-7; TRBD1 matches 9 bases. V lost 3 bases, J lost 6 bases, and 7 bases stayed unmatched. Germline CDR1 SGHRS, CDR2 YFSETQ. This CDR3 is built from 14 residues. CDR3 protein: CASSSWDRALEQYF. DNA for the CDR3: TGCGCCAGCAGCTCTTGGGACAGGGCCCTCGAGCAGTACTTC.

This clonotype was seen ten or more times. The chain links TRBV2 to TRBJ1-5; 9 bases align to TRBD1. V trimming: 6 bases; J trimming: 6 bases; junction bases outside the gene matches: 6. The V gene's germline CDR1 is SNHLY and CDR2 FYNNEI. The CDR3 contains 14 residues. The DNA for the CDR3 is TGTGCCAGCAGACAAGACAGGGGGGCTCAGCCCCAGCATTTT. Translation gives CASRQDRGAQPQHF.

This clonotype was observed many times. The J gene is TRBJ2-5, the V gene TRBV6-1; 10 bases are shared with TRBD2. V lost 5 bases, J lost 1 base, and 10 bases stayed unmatched. The CDR3 extends over 17 amino acids. Looked up from germline, CDR1 is MNHNS and CDR2 is SASEGT. CDR3 DNA sequence: TGTGCCAGCAGTTACCCCCTTAGCGGGAGGCTCCAAGAGACCCAGTACTTC. It specifies CASSYPLSGRLQETQYF.

Worth noting for this clonotype: The junction shows a germline mismatch at one end, possibly a read error. The chain carries TRBV25-1 and TRBJ2-7; the match to TRBD1 covers 9 bases. CDR3 length: 14 residues. Germline CDR1 is MGHDK and CDR2 is SYGVNS. CDR3 nucleotide sequence: TGTGCCGGCAGTGAAGGGACAGGGCCCTACGAGCAGTACTTC. Translation gives CAGSEGTGPYEQYF.